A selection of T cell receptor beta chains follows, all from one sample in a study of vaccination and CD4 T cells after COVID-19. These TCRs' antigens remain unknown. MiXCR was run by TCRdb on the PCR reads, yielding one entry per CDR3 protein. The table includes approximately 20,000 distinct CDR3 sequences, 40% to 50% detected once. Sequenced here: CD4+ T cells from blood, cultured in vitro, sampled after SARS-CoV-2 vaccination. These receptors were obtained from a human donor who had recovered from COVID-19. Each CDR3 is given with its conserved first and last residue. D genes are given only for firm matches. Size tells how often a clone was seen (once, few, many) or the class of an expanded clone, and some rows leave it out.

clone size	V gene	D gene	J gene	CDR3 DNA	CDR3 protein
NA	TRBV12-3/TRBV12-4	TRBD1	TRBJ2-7	TGTGCCAGCAGTAACCGCGGGACAGGGGCCGAGCAGTACTTC	CASSNRGTGAEQYF
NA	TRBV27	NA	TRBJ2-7	TGTGCCAGCAGATTTCGTGACGGGAGAAGTTACGAGCAGTACTTC	CASRFRDGRSYEQYF
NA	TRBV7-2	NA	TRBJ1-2	TGTGCCAGCAGCTTAGACGTGGGGGTAACTGGCTACACCTTC	CASSLDVGVTGYTF
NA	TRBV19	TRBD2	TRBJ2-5	TGTGCCAGTAACGATAGGGCCTCAGCGGGAGGACAAGAGACCCAGTACTTC	CASNDRASAGGQETQYF
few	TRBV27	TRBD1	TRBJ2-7	TGTGCCAGCAGTTTCAACATGCCCCCCGGGACAGGGGCCTACGAGCAGTACTTC	CASSFNMPPGTGAYEQYF
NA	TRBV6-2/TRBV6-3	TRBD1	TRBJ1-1	TGTGCCAGCAGACGGACAGGGACTGAAGCTTTCTTT	CASRRTGTEAFF
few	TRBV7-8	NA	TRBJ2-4	TGTGCCAGCAGCTTAGCGAGGGGAAACATTCAGTACTTC	CASSLARGNIQYF
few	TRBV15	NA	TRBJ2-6	TGTGCCACCAGCAGAGATCCTAACTCTGGGGCCAACGTCCTGACTTTC	CATSRDPNSGANVLTF
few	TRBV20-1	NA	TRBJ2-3	TGCAGTGCTGAAGGGGACACGAGCACAGATACGCAGTATTTT	CSAEGDTSTDTQYF
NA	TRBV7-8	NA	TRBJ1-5	TGTGCCAGCAGCTTAGGCCCTTCTCAGCCCCAGCATTTT	CASSLGPSQPQHF
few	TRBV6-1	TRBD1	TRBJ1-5	TGTGCCAGCAGCGGGACAGGGGGCGGTCAGCCCCAGCATTTT	CASSGTGGGQPQHF
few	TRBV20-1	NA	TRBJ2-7	TGCAGTGCTAGTAGGCAGGGCGCCTACGAGCAGTACTTC	CSASRQGAYEQYF
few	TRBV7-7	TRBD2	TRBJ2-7	TGTGCCAGCAGCCCCGGACTAGCGGGGGTTCACGAGCAGTACTTC	CASSPGLAGVHEQYF
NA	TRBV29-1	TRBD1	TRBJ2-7	TGCAGCGTTCGGACAGGGGGTTTCTACGAGCAGTACTTC	CSVRTGGFYEQYF
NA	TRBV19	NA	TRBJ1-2	TGTGCCAGTAGTAGTGGCCCGGAGTATGGCTACACCTTC	CASSSGPEYGYTF
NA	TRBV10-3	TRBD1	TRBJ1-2	TGTGCCATCAGTGAGTCCCAATACAGGGGCTATGGCTACACCTTC	CAISESQYRGYGYTF
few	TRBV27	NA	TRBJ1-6	TGTGCCAGCAGTTTCAGGGGAGCGAATTCACCCCTCCACTTT	CASSFRGANSPLHF
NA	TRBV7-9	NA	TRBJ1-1	TGTGCCAGCAGCTTTGATGCGGGTAGCGACACTGAAGCTTTCTTT	CASSFDAGSDTEAFF
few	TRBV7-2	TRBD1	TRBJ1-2	TGTGCCAGCAGTTTAGCGACACAGGGGGCGTTGGGAGGCTACACCTTC	CASSLATQGALGGYTF
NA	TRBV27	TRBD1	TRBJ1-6	TGTGCCAGCAGTGCGGGACAGGGGGGAAATTCACCCCTCCACTTT	CASSAGQGGNSPLHF
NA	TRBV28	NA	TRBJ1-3	TGTGCCAGCAGCCCCTATTGGGGAAACACCATATATTTT	CASSPYWGNTIYF
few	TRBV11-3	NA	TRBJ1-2	TGTGCCAGCAGCTTATGGCAGGGTGGCTACACCTTC	CASSLWQGGYTF
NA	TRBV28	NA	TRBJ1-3	TGTGCCAGCAGACGCCAGGGGGGAAACACCATATATTTT	CASRRQGGNTIYF